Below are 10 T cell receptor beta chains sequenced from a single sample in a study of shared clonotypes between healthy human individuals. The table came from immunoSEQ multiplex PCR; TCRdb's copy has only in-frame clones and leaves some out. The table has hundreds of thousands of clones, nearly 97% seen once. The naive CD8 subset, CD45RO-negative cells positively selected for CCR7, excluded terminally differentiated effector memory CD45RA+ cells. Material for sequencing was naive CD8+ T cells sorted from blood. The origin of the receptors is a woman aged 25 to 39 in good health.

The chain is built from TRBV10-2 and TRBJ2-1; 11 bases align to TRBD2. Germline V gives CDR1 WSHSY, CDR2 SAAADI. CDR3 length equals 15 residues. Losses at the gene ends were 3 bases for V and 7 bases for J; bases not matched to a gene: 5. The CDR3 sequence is CASSDSLAGGNEQFF. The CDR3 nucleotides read TGCGCCAGCAGTGATTCTCTAGCGGGAGGTAATGAGCAGTTCTTC.

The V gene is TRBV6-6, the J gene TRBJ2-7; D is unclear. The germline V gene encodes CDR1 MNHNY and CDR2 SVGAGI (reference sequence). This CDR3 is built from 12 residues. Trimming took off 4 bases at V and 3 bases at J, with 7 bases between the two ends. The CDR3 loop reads CASSFSLYEQYF. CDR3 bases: TGTGCCAGCAGTTTTAGCCTCTACGAGCAGTACTTC.

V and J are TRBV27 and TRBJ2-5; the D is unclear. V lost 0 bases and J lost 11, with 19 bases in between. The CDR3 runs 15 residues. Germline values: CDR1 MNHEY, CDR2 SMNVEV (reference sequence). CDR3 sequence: CASSLSGLIGAEQYF. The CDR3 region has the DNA TGTGCCAGCAGTTTATCAGGGCTAATCGGAGCAGAGCAGTACTTC.

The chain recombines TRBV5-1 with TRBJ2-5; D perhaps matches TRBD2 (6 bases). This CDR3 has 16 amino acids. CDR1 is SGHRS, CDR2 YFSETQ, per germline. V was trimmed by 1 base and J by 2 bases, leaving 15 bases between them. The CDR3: CASSLMASALQETQYF. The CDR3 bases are TGCGCCAGCAGCTTGATGGCTAGCGCCTTACAAGAGACCCAGTACTTC.

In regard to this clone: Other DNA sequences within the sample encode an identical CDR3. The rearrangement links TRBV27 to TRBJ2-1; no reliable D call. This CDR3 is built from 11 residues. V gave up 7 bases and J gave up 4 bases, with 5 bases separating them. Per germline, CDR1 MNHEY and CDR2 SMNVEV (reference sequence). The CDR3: CASTGYNEQFF. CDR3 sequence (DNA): TGTGCCAGCACCGGGTACAATGAGCAGTTCTTC.

CDR3 sequence: CASSLTPSGLYEQYF. CDR3 DNA: TGTGCCAGCAGCTTAACCCCTAGCGGCCTCTACGAGCAGTACTTC. The chain couples TRBV11-2 to TRBJ2-7; 7 nucleotides align to TRBD2. The V and J ends lost 2 bases and 3 bases, in that order; junction bases with no gene match: 7. The CDR3 runs 15 residues. Per the germline V gene, CDR1 is SGHAT and CDR2 is FQNNGV.

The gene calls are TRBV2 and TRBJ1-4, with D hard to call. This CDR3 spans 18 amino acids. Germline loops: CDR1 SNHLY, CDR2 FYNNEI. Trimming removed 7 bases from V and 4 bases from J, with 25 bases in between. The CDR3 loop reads CASTGSPTQTGFNEKLFF. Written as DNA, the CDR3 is TGTGCCAGCACGGGATCCCCGACCCAGACGGGGTTTAATGAAAAACTGTTTTTT.

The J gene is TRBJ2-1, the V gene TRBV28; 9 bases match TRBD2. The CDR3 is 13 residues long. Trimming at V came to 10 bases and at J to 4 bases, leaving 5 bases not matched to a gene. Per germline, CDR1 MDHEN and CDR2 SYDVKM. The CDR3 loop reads CATGTSYYNEQFF. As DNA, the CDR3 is TGTGCCACCGGGACTAGCTATTACAATGAGCAGTTCTTC.

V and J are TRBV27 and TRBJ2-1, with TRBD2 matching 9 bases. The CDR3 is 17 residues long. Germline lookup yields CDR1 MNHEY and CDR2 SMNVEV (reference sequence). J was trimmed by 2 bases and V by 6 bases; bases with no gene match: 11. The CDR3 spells CASRPGLAGITYNEQFF. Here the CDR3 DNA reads TGTGCCAGCAGACCAGGGCTAGCGGGGATAACCTACAATGAGCAGTTCTTC.

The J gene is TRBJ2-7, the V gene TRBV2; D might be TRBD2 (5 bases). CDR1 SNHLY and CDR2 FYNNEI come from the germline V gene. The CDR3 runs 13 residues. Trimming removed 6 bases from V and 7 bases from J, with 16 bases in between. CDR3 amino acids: CASRTYGRGEQYF. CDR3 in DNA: TGTGCCAGCAGGACTTACGGACGGGGAGAGCAGTACTTC.